The 31 T cell receptor beta chains below all came from one sample that was sequenced in a study of vaccination and CD4 T cells after COVID-19. Cultured CD4+ T-cell DNA underwent Oncomine TCR Beta short-read sequencing. Genomic DNA from cultured CD4+ T cells was extracted. In TCRdb, the PCR reads were re-called with MiXCR into one record per CDR3 protein. The sample shows some 9,100 distinct CDR3 sequences, over 30% of them seen only once. As for treatment: roughly ten-day PBMC culture with coronavirus spike peptide pools or control peptides (ViraFEST assay). The collection of CD4+ T cells from the unexposed donor took place before the COVID-19 pandemic (2011-2018). The antigens for these receptors are not known. Sequenced sample: CD4+ T cells from blood, cultured in vitro. These receptors were obtained from a human donor in good health.

This clonotype has only a few counts. The chain is built from TRBV15 and TRBJ2-2, with 9 nucleotides matching TRBD1. The V gene's germline CDR1 is LNHNV and CDR2 YYDKDF (reference sequence). Trimming removed 4 bases from V and 3 bases from J; junction bases left unmatched: 9. CDR3 length: 17 amino acids. CDR3 sequence (DNA): TGTGCCACCAGCAAGAAACAGGGGGCGCTGGACACCGGGGAGCTGTTTTTT. Encoded protein: CATSKKQGALDTGELFF. The entire variable domain, with the rest obtained from reference TRBV15 and TRBJ2-2, is as follows: DAMVIQNPRYQVTQFGKPVTLSCSQTLNHNVMYWYQQKSSQAPKLLFHYYDKDFNNEADTPDNFQSRRPNTSFCFLDIRSPGLGDTAMYLCATSKKQGALDTGELFFGEGSRLTVL.

The rearrangement uses TRBV5-1 and TRBJ1-5; D call uncertain. The V end lost 0 bases, the J end lost 1 base, and 11 bases lay between the germline ends. Germline loops: CDR1 SGHRS, CDR2 YFSETQ. The length of the CDR3 is 16 residues. This CDR3 reads CASSLGFLGSNQPQHF. CDR3 nucleotide sequence: TGCGCCAGCAGCTTGGGATTCCTGGGGAGCAATCAGCCCCAGCATTTT.

This chain connects TRBV20-1 to TRBJ1-2; possibly TRBD1 for D (6 bases). Germline V CDR1 and CDR2: DFQATT, SNEGSKA (reference sequence). The CDR3 runs 15 residues. V lost 1 base, J lost 1 base, and 13 bases lay in between. The CDR3 DNA is TGCAGTGCTAGAGGCGGGGGCGCACTTAACTATGGCTACACCTTC. Its translation: CSARGGGALNYGYTF.

This clonotype has more than one count but fewer than ten. This chain links TRBV6-1 with TRBJ2-1; D is unclear. This CDR3 contains 13 residues. V was clipped by 6 bases and J by 1 base, with 7 bases between them. Germline V gene lookup returns CDR1 MNHNS and CDR2 SASEGT. The CDR3 sequence: CASRPESYNEQFF. CDR3 in DNA: TGTGCCAGCAGACCCGAGTCCTACAATGAGCAGTTCTTC.

This clonotype was observed a few times. The chain combines TRBV11-2 with TRBJ2-1, with a possible D match to TRBD1 (6 bases). CDR3 length equals 13 residues. Germline lookup yields CDR1 SGHAT and CDR2 FQNNGV. V gave up 1 base and J gave up 7 bases, with 8 bases separating them. This CDR3 is CASSLVGQNEQFF. The CDR3 DNA reads TGTGCCAGCAGCTTAGTTGGACAGAATGAGCAGTTCTTC.

The chain is built from TRBV21-1 and TRBJ2-7. TRBV21-1 represents a pseudogene. This CDR3 contains 13 residues. The CDR3 sequence is CASSKGREDEQYF. DNA for the CDR3: TGTGCCAGCAGCAAGGGTAGGGAAGACGAGCAGTACTTC.

The V call is TRBV29-1, the J call TRBJ2-1; the match to TRBD2 covers 9 bases. Trimming removed 5 bases from V and 8 bases from J; junction bases left unmatched: 7. The CDR3 loop spans 13 amino acids. Germline V gene lookup returns CDR1 SQVTM and CDR2 ANQGSEA. CDR3 region: CSVRGRAQDEQFF. As DNA, the CDR3 is TGCAGCGTTCGCGGGAGGGCCCAGGATGAGCAGTTCTTC.

In this sample, this clonotype turned up a few times. The chain recombines TRBV6-2 or TRBV6-3 with TRBJ1-1; D gene ambiguous. Trimming removed 7 bases at V and 3 bases at J, with 15 bases between. The CDR3 is 14 residues long. Germline CDR1 is MNHEY and CDR2 is SVGEGT. The chain's CDR3 is CASTRLPSYTEAFF. The CDR3 nucleotides read TGTGCCAGCACCAGACTCCCCAGTTACACTGAAGCTTTCTTT.

The V call is TRBV5-4, the J call TRBJ2-5, with 13 bases that match TRBD2. CDR1 SGHNT and CDR2 YYREEE come from the germline V gene (reference sequence). The CDR3 contains 15 residues. J gave up 2 bases and V 2 bases, and 0 bases lay outside the gene matches. In DNA form, the CDR3 reads TGTGCCAGCAGCTTACTAGCGGGAGGGCAAGAGACCCAGTACTTC. Residues: CASSLLAGGQETQYF. The variable domain in full, with the rest retrieved from reference TRBV5-4 and TRBJ2-5, is ETGVTQSPTHLIKTRGQQVTLRCSSQSGHNTVSWYQQALGQGPQFIFQYYREEENGRGNFPPRFSGLQFPNYSSELNVNALELDDSALYLCASSLLAGGQETQYFGPGTRLLVL.

This clonotype was found a few times. The chain has TRBV6-1 and TRBJ1-6, with 7 bases matching TRBD1. The CDR3 is 14 residues long. The trim removed 3 bases at V and 8 bases at J, leaving 4 bases unmatched. Germline lookup yields CDR1 MNHNS and CDR2 SASEGT. CDR3 DNA: TGTGCCAGCAGTGATGCAGGGGGGGATTCACCCCTCCACTTT. Translated, it gives CASSDAGGDSPLHF.

This clonotype was observed a handful of times. This chain joins TRBV6-1 and TRBJ2-6; D remains unclear. From germline, CDR1 is MNHNS and CDR2 SASEGT. Trimming pared 2 bases from V and 3 bases from J, leaving 8 bases between. This CDR3 spans 15 amino acids. DNA for the CDR3: TGTGCCAGCAGTGAATCGGCGTTTGGGGCCAACGTCCTGACTTTC. This encodes CASSESAFGANVLTF.

This clonotype was seen a handful of times. The rearrangement links TRBV7-9 to TRBJ2-7, with a possible D match to TRBD1 (5 bases). Germline CDR1 reads SEHNR; CDR2 reads FQNEAQ (reference sequence). The ends were cut back, 5 bases at V and 6 bases at J, with 23 bases in the middle. The CDR3 sequence is 16 residues long. This CDR3 is CASSLPSVREPIEQYF. The CDR3 bases are TGTGCCAGCAGCCTACCTTCGGTCAGGGAACCGATCGAGCAGTACTTC. The full variable domain, in which reference TRBV7-9 and TRBJ2-7 provide the parts outside the CDR3, is DTGVSQNPRHKITKRGQNVTFRCDPISEHNRLYWYRQTLGQGPEFLTYFQNEAQLEKSRLLSDRFSAERPKGSFSTLEIQRTEQGDSAMYLCASSLPSVREPIEQYFGPGTRLTVT.

The genes are TRBV5-1 and TRBJ1-2; 7 bases line up with TRBD1. The CDR3 sequence is 14 residues long. CDR1 is SGHRS, CDR2 YFSETQ, per germline. Trimming at V came to 5 bases and at J to 0 bases, leaving 4 bases not matched to a gene. The DNA of the CDR3 is TGCGCCAGCAGACGGGACAGTACTAACTATGGCTACACCTTC. As protein: CASRRDSTNYGYTF.

The V gene is TRBV27, the J gene TRBJ1-1; D might be TRBD1 (6 bases). With 6 bases removed from V and 4 bases from J, the gap between germline ends came to 18 bases. This CDR3 is built from 15 residues. In germline, CDR1 is MNHEY, CDR2 SMNVEV (reference sequence). Here the CDR3 reads CASRSRAGAPTEAFF. CDR3 in DNA: TGTGCCAGCAGAAGCAGAGCGGGGGCCCCCACTGAAGCTTTCTTT.

This clonotype was detected a few times. The CDR3 bases are TGTGCCAGTAAGTCCGCAGGGCGCAATCAGCCCCAGCATTTT. It is translated as CASKSAGRNQPQHF. The V and J genes are TRBV19 and TRBJ1-5; weak D call: TRBD1 (5 bases). CDR1 is LNHDA, CDR2 SQIVND, per germline (reference sequence). The ends were cut back, 7 bases at V and 2 bases at J, with 12 bases in the middle. The length of the CDR3 is 14 residues.

The gene calls are TRBV4-3 and TRBJ1-6, with D perhaps TRBD1 (5 bases). CDR1 LGHNA and CDR2 YSLEER come from the germline V gene. The CDR3 sequence is 19 residues long. The ends were cut back, 0 bases at V and 5 bases at J, with 20 bases in the middle. CDR3: CASSQDWGSGPSDNSPLHF. CDR3 nucleotides: TGCGCCAGCAGCCAAGATTGGGGGTCAGGACCGTCGGATAATTCACCCCTCCACTTT.

V and J are TRBV19 and TRBJ2-3; 8 positions match TRBD1. CDR3 size: 15 residues. V lost 6 bases and J lost 4; bases outside the gene matches: 9. Germline V gives CDR1 LNHDA, CDR2 SQIVND (reference sequence). In DNA, the CDR3 is TGTGCCAGTAGCATGACAGGGGCTGGCGCAGATACGCAGTATTTT. It is translated as CASSMTGAGADTQYF.

This clonotype was counted only a few times. The rearrangement links TRBV20-1 to TRBJ1-2; TRBD1 agrees at 9 bases. With 3 bases clipped from V and 7 bases from J, the junction kept 12 bases outside the gene matches. Germline CDR1 DFQATT, CDR2 SNEGSKA (reference sequence). The CDR3 has 15 amino acids. The CDR3 DNA sequence: TGCAGTGCTAGCCCCAAGGGACAGGGCTTAGGTGGCTACACCTTC. Protein sequence: CSASPKGQGLGGYTF.

CDR3 DNA: TGTGCCTGGAGTATATTCGGCGGATCTTATAATTCACCCCTCCACTTT. Its translation is CAWSIFGGSYNSPLHF. This chain connects TRBV30 to TRBJ1-6; D uncertain. CDR3 length: 16 amino acids. V gave up 2 bases and J gave up 4 bases, with 15 bases separating them. Germline CDR1 reads GTSNPN; CDR2 reads SVGIG (reference sequence).

A few counts support this clonotype. This chain connects TRBV5-4 to TRBJ1-1; D call uncertain. V gave up 4 bases and J gave up 3 bases, with 16 bases separating them. The CDR3 runs 15 residues. CDR1 and CDR2 from the germline V gene are SGHNT and YYREEE (reference sequence). CDR3 region: CASSPSINQDTEAFF. The CDR3 bases are TGTGCCAGCAGCCCTTCCATTAACCAGGACACTGAAGCTTTCTTT.

This clonotype was detected a few times. The V gene is TRBV21-1, the J gene TRBJ1-6; the D segment call TRBD1 is taken from the table without a DNA check. TRBV21-1 is noted as a pseudogene. CDR3 length: 14 amino acids. In nucleotides, the CDR3 is TGTGCCAGCAGCAAACAGGGCGGAAATTCACCCCTCCACTTT. Its protein is CASSKQGGNSPLHF.

The rearrangement uses TRBV5-1 and TRBJ1-2, with 9 bases lining up with TRBD1. The length of the CDR3 is 14 residues. From germline, CDR1 is SGHRS and CDR2 YFSETQ. Trimming took 0 bases from V and 7 from J; bases not matched to a gene: 4. The chain's CDR3 is CASSLGQGEGGYTF. CDR3 DNA: TGCGCCAGCAGCTTGGGACAGGGGGAAGGTGGCTACACCTTC.

The J gene is TRBJ1-1, the V gene TRBV6-2 or TRBV6-3; 7 nucleotides agree with TRBD1. The CDR3 is made up of 16 amino acids. The V gene's germline CDR1 is MNHEY and CDR2 SVGEGT. Trimming cost V 4 bases and J 1 base; bases outside gene matches: 9. For the CDR3, the DNA is TGTGCCAGCAGTTTCTCGTTAGGGACAGCGAACACTGAAGCTTTCTTT. Protein sequence: CASSFSLGTANTEAFF.

This clonotype appeared once. V is TRBV6-5 and J is TRBJ2-7; 7 bases are shared with TRBD1. The length of the CDR3 is 19 residues. V lost 3 bases, J lost 3 bases, and 20 bases stayed unmatched. Looked up from germline, CDR1 is MNHEY and CDR2 is SVGAGI. CDR3 loop: CASSYEAPYRGGGYYEQYF. CDR3 DNA sequence: TGTGCCAGCAGTTATGAGGCCCCCTACAGGGGTGGGGGCTACTACGAGCAGTACTTC.

This chain joins TRBV10-2 and TRBJ2-7, with 7 bases fitting TRBD1. The CDR3 length is 13 residues. The ends lost 4 bases at V and 2 bases at J; junction bases unmatched: 2. Germline V gene lookup returns CDR1 WSHSY and CDR2 SAAADI. DNA of the CDR3: TGCGCCAGCAGTGCCGGGACAGCCTACGAGCAGTACTTC. It specifies CASSAGTAYEQYF.

This clonotype came up a few times. This chain connects TRBV7-9 to TRBJ2-5; D is uncertain. The CDR3 length is 14 residues. Deletions cut 5 bases from V and 6 bases from J, with 16 bases between. Germline V gene lookup returns CDR1 SEHNR and CDR2 FQNEAQ (reference sequence). This CDR3 is CASSRLEVGQTQYF. In nucleotides, the CDR3 is TGTGCCAGCAGCCGGCTTGAGGTCGGACAGACCCAGTACTTC.

The chain is built from TRBV27 and TRBJ1-5; D is ambiguous. Trimming stripped 6 bases from V and 7 bases from J, with 13 bases between. Germline V gene data show CDR1 as MNHEY and CDR2 as SMNVEV (reference sequence). The CDR3 loop spans 13 amino acids. The CDR3 nucleotides are TGTGCCAGCAGCATAGAGGCAGGCCAGCCCCAGCATTTT. Its protein product is CASSIEAGQPQHF.

The genes are TRBV7-9 and TRBJ2-2, with D unresolved. V lost 5 bases, J lost 6 bases, and 16 bases lay in between. This CDR3 contains 15 residues. Germline V lookup: CDR1 SEHNR, CDR2 FQNEAQ (reference sequence). The CDR3 region is CASSALEWTAGELFF. The CDR3 DNA reads TGTGCCAGCAGCGCTCTAGAATGGACCGCCGGGGAGCTGTTTTTT.

This clonotype was counted a few times. V is TRBV20-1 and J is TRBJ2-7, with TRBD2 as a possible D gene (5 bases). CDR1 and CDR2 from the germline V gene are DFQATT and SNEGSKA (reference sequence). This CDR3 comprises 13 residues. Trimming took off 6 bases at V and 1 base at J, with 13 bases between the two ends. The CDR3 is CSAPLRGSYEQYF. The CDR3 DNA follows: TGCAGTGCCCCCCTCCGCGGGTCCTACGAGCAGTACTTC.

In this sample, this clonotype turned up a few times. J is TRBJ2-3 and V is TRBV11-2, with 7 bases fitting TRBD1. Germline loops: CDR1 SGHAT, CDR2 FQNNGV. The CDR3 runs 15 residues. The V gene end was trimmed by 3 bases and the J gene end by 0 bases; junction bases not matched to a gene: 3. CDR3 region: CASSFTGASTDTQYF. Written as DNA, the CDR3 is TGTGCCAGCAGCTTCACAGGGGCTAGCACAGATACGCAGTATTTT.

The V gene is TRBV7-6, the J gene TRBJ2-2; D gene ambiguous. Germline V gives CDR1 SGHVS, CDR2 FNYEAQ. Trimming left V 0 bases short and J 1 base short, with 3 bases between. This CDR3 contains 14 residues. Written as DNA, the CDR3 is TGTGCCAGCAGCTTAGCCGGGAACACCGGGGAGCTGTTTTTT. Translating gives CASSLAGNTGELFF.